This T cell receptor (beta chain) was profiled in a study of technical replicates of blood from a handful of donors. Assay: immunoSEQ multiplex PCR; the TCRdb copy retains only in-frame clones and omits some. The data contain roughly 80,000 clones, 85% to 95% of them singletons. The germline gives CDR1 MGHRA, CDR2 YSYEKL. With 5 bases removed from V and 8 bases from J, the gap between germline ends came to 18 bases. CDR3 length: 14 amino acids. The rearrangement joins TRBV4-1 to TRBJ1-2, with D perhaps matching TRBD1 (5 bases). The receptor was derived from a human donor in good health. Material for sequencing was T cells isolated from PBMCs. CDR3: CASSGIRGAEGYTF. The DNA of the CDR3 is TGCGCCAGCAGCGGAATTAGGGGCGCGGAGGGCTACACCTTC.